A selection of T cell receptor beta chains follows, all from one sample in a study of blood T cell repertoires in COVID-19. Measured with immunoSEQ multiplex PCR; TCRdb has only the in-frame clones, and not every one. The sample shows about 210,000 clones, around four fifths of them seen only once. Specimen: peripheral blood. These receptors were obtained from a woman between 45 and 65 years old with active or convalescent COVID-19. Both conserved end residues are part of each CDR3. The D gene is left open where the match is weak. Clone size is not always given. Where it is, it says once, few, many or a class for expanded clones.

TRBV5-1,-,TRBJ1-6,-,CASSLTSQQNSPLHF,TGCGCCAGCAGCCTCACGAGCCAACAGAATTCACCCCTCCACTTT
TRBV27,TRBD2,TRBJ2-6,once,CASSSITSAPSGANVLTF,TGTGCCAGCAGTAGCATAACTAGCGCCCCCTCTGGGGCCAACGTCCTGACTTTC
TRBV19,-,TRBJ2-5,once,CASKGEATLGTQYF,TGTGCCAGTAAGGGAGAGGCTACCTTGGGGACCCAGTACTTC
TRBV6-1,-,TRBJ2-7,-,CASSEEAVDEQYF,TGTGCCAGCAGTGAAGAAGCGGTGGACGAGCAGTACTTC
TRBV29-1,-,TRBJ1-5,few,CSVQDSLNQPQHF,TGCAGCGTGCAGGACAGCCTCAATCAGCCCCAGCATTTT
TRBV6-1,-,TRBJ1-1,-,CASSEVEPTEAFF,TGTGCCAGCAGTGAAGTCGAGCCCACTGAAGCTTTCTTT
TRBV12-3/TRBV12-4,-,TRBJ1-1,-,CASSPTGTRTFF,TGTGCCAGCAGTCCTACAGGGACTAGGACTTTCTTT
TRBV6-5,-,TRBJ1-2,-,CASSYSTDYGYTF,TGTGCCAGCAGTTACTCCACGGACTATGGCTACACCTTC
TRBV29-1,TRBD1,TRBJ1-2,-,CSAFLPGQANYGYTF,TGCAGCGCATTCTTACCGGGACAGGCAAACTATGGCTACACCTTC
TRBV14,TRBD2,TRBJ2-7,once,CASSQDWPSGSPYEQYF,TGTGCCAGCAGCCAAGATTGGCCTAGCGGGAGCCCCTACGAGCAGTACTTC
TRBV28,TRBD1,TRBJ1-5,-,CASISGGARVQPQHF,TGTGCCAGCATCTCAGGGGGCGCACGGGTTCAGCCCCAGCATTTT
TRBV19,-,TRBJ1-1,-,CASSPPAGIGTEAFF,TGTGCCAGTAGTCCACCGGCGGGGATCGGAACTGAAGCTTTCTTT
TRBV3-1/TRBV3-2,TRBD2,TRBJ2-5,-,CASSQVRGVAGETQYF,TGTGCCAGCAGCCAAGTACGGGGGGTAGCGGGGGAGACCCAGTACTTC
TRBV7-9,TRBD2,TRBJ2-5,once,CASSVRLAGGQETQYF,TGTGCCAGCAGCGTCCGACTAGCGGGAGGCCAAGAGACCCAGTACTTC
TRBV6-6,TRBD2,TRBJ2-3,-,CASSPSGLAERTDTQYF,TGTGCCAGCAGTCCCTCGGGACTAGCGGAGCGCACAGATACGCAGTATTTT
TRBV19,-,TRBJ1-4,-,CASSISNGKLFF,TGTGCCAGTAGTATCTCAAACGGTAAACTGTTTTTT
TRBV24-1,TRBD1,TRBJ2-1,-,CATSSGQGGAEQFF,TGTGCCACCAGTTCCGGACAGGGGGGAGCAGAGCAGTTCTTC
TRBV5-1,TRBD1,TRBJ2-4,-,CASSFGSVGTENIQYF,TGCGCCAGCAGCTTCGGTTCGGTAGGGACAGAAAACATTCAGTACTTC
TRBV6-5,TRBD1,TRBJ1-4,few,CASTGGGASEKLFF,TGTGCCAGTACTGGAGGGGGCGCATCTGAAAAACTGTTTTTT
TRBV11-2,-,TRBJ1-3,-,CASSLVGGVGNTIYF,TGTGCCAGCAGCTTAGTAGGTGGAGTCGGAAACACCATATATTTT
TRBV3-1/TRBV3-2,TRBD1,TRBJ1-5,-,CASSRKETGLNQPQHF,TGTGCCAGCAGCCGAAAAGAGACAGGGCTCAATCAGCCCCAGCATTTT
TRBV28,-,TRBJ1-1,-,CASHAHVPAGADTEAFF,TGTGCCAGCCATGCCCACGTTCCCGCAGGAGCGGACACTGAAGCTTTCTTT
TRBV4-2,TRBD2,TRBJ2-1,once,CASSLTSGGDNEQFF,TGTGCCAGCAGCTTGACTAGCGGGGGGGACAATGAGCAGTTCTTC
TRBV2,-,TRBJ2-7,-,CASSGDISYEQYF,TGTGCCAGCAGTGGGGACATCTCCTACGAGCAGTACTTC
TRBV18,TRBD2,TRBJ2-3,-,CASSPPGTSGGGTQYF,TGTGCCAGCTCACCTCCCGGGACTAGCGGAGGTGGTACGCAGTATTTT
TRBV10-2,-,TRBJ2-2,-,CASSESGLANTGELFF,TGCGCCAGCAGTGAGTCAGGACTCGCGAACACCGGGGAGCTGTTTTTT
TRBV7-6,-,TRBJ1-6,once,CASQSGGEGNSPLHF,TGTGCCAGCCAGAGCGGGGGGGAGGGTAATTCACCCCTCCACTTT
TRBV6-5,-,TRBJ2-2,few,CASSYRTDNTGELFF,TGTGCCAGCAGTTACAGGACAGACAACACCGGGGAGCTGTTTTTT
TRBV25-1,-,TRBJ2-7,once,CASRDRTIDEQYF,TGTGCCAGCAGGGACAGGACTATAGACGAGCAGTACTTC
TRBV6-1,-,TRBJ2-2,-,CASSERGGELFF,TGTGCCAGCAGTGAACGGGGCGGGGAGCTGTTTTTT
TRBV7-9,TRBD1,TRBJ1-1,-,CASSSPTGAEAEAFF,TGTGCCAGCAGCTCACCGACAGGGGCGGAGGCTGAAGCTTTCTTT
TRBV18,TRBD1,TRBJ1-1,-,CASSSSDRGNTEAFF,TGTGCCAGCTCATCCTCGGACAGGGGGAACACTGAAGCTTTCTTT
TRBV5-4,TRBD1,TRBJ1-1,few,CASSPDRGSTEAFF,TGTGCCAGCAGCCCAGACAGGGGGAGCACTGAAGCTTTCTTT
TRBV19,TRBD1,TRBJ2-7,-,CASSSDRGLGEQYF,TGTGCCAGTAGCTCTGACAGGGGGCTGGGCGAGCAGTACTTC
TRBV11-3,-,TRBJ1-2,few,CASSLGRPAVLEYGYTF,TGTGCCAGCAGCTTAGGGCGACCCGCGGTGTTAGAGTATGGCTACACCTTC
TRBV10-3,TRBD2,TRBJ2-2,-,CATRTSGNPGELFF,TGTGCCACTAGGACTAGCGGGAACCCCGGGGAGCTGTTTTTT
TRBV18,-,TRBJ2-2,-,CASSPTTNTGELFF,TGTGCCAGCTCACCGACAACGAACACCGGGGAGCTGTTTTTT
TRBV6-5,-,TRBJ2-7,-,CASRGLAGATYEQYF,TGTGCCAGCAGGGGGCTCGCAGGGGCTACCTACGAGCAGTACTTC
TRBV11-1,TRBD1,TRBJ2-3,-,CASSLRDRDHTQYF,TGTGCCAGCAGCCTCCGGGACAGGGACCATACGCAGTATTTT
TRBV5-1,-,TRBJ1-2,-,CASSLSLGEEGYTF,TGCGCCAGCAGCTTGAGTCTGGGAGAGGAGGGCTACACCTTC
TRBV3-1/TRBV3-2,-,TRBJ1-2,-,CASSPQHSNYGYTF,TGTGCCAGCAGCCCCCAACACAGTAACTATGGCTACACCTTC
TRBV5-4,TRBD2,TRBJ2-1,-,CASSLTSGNNEQFF,TGTGCCAGCAGTCTGACTAGCGGAAACAATGAGCAGTTCTTC
TRBV28,-,TRBJ2-2,-,CASSLSTGVRAGELFF,TGTGCCAGCAGTTTGTCCACGGGAGTCCGCGCCGGGGAGCTGTTTTTT
TRBV7-6,TRBD1,TRBJ1-6,-,CASSLEGQGHSPLHF,TGTGCCAGCAGCTTAGAGGGACAGGGACACTCACCCCTCCACTTT
TRBV11-3,TRBD1,TRBJ1-2,-,CASSFAGGAGYTF,TGTGCCAGCAGCTTCGCAGGGGGCGCGGGCTACACCTTC
TRBV5-1,-,TRBJ2-1,-,CASRLDGTRPYNEQFF,TGCGCCAGCAGGTTAGACGGGACAAGACCCTACAATGAGCAGTTCTTC
TRBV12-3/TRBV12-4,-,TRBJ2-3,-,CASSFWPDTQYF,TGTGCCAGCAGTTTTTGGCCAGATACGCAGTATTTT
TRBV6-5,-,TRBJ1-6,once,CASSPGLGNSPLHF,TGTGCCAGCAGTCCGGGTCTAGGAAATTCACCCCTCCACTTT
TRBV5-4,-,TRBJ1-1,-,CASSLASQGTTEAFF,TGTGCCAGCAGCTTGGCCTCTCAGGGAACCACTGAAGCTTTCTTT
TRBV6-4,-,TRBJ2-3,-,CASSDGVLAGLDTQYF,TGTGCCAGCAGTGACGGTGTTCTAGCTGGTTTGGATACGCAGTATTTT
TRBV5-6,-,TRBJ1-4,-,CASSFRDYEKLFF,TGTGCCAGCAGCTTTCGGGACTATGAAAAACTGTTTTTT
TRBV2,-,TRBJ1-5,-,CASKEYSNQPQHF,TGTGCCAGCAAAGAGTATAGCAATCAGCCCCAGCATTTT
TRBV11-2,-,TRBJ1-6,-,CASSFGQTNSPLHF,TGTGCCAGCAGCTTTGGGCAGACGAATTCACCCCTCCACTTT
TRBV6-1,-,TRBJ1-6,few,CASSEYRVDSPLHF,TGTGCCAGCAGTGAGTACCGCGTAGATTCACCCCTCCACTTT
TRBV7-2,TRBD1,TRBJ1-3,-,CASSPRGPTGNTIYF,TGTGCCAGCAGCCCCAGGGGGCCCACTGGAAACACCATATATTTT
TRBV28,-,TRBJ2-7,-,CASSLSSSFEQYF,TGTGCCAGCAGTTTATCGTCTTCTTTTGAGCAGTACTTC
TRBV1,-,TRBJ1-2,-,CTIQGAGYGYTF,TGCACCATACAGGGGGCTGGCTATGGCTACACCTTC
TRBV5-1,TRBD1,TRBJ2-2,-,CASSSTGPNTGELFF,TGCGCCAGCAGCTCGACAGGGCCGAACACCGGGGAGCTGTTTTTT
TRBV7-2,-,TRBJ1-6,-,CASSAWGPSSYNSPLHF,TGTGCCAGCAGCGCGTGGGGCCCGAGCTCCTATAATTCACCCCTCCACTTT
TRBV7-9,-,TRBJ1-2,-,CASSPQGRNYGYTF,TGTGCCAGCAGTCCACAGGGCCGTAACTATGGCTACACCTTC